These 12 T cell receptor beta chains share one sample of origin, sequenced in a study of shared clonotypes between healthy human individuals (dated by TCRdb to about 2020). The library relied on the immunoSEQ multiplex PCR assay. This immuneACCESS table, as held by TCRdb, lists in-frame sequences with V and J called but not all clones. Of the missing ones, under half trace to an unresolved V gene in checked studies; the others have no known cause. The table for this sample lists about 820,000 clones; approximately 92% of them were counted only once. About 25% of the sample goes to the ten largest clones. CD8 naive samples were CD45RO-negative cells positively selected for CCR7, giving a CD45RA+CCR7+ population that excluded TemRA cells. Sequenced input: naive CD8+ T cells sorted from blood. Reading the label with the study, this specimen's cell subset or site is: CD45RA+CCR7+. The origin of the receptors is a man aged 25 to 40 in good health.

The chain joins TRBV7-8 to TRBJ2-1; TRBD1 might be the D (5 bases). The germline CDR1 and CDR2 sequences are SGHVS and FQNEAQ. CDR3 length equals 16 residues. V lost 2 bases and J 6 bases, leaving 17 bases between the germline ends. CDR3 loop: CASSLWGRAGINEQFF. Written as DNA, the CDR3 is TGTGCCAGCAGCTTATGGGGCAGGGCCGGTATCAATGAGCAGTTCTTC.

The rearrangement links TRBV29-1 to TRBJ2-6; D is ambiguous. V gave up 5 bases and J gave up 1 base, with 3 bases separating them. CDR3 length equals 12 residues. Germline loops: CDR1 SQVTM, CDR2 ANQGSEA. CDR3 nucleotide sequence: TGCAGCGTTACTTCTGGGGCCAACGTCCTGACTTTC. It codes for CSVTSGANVLTF.

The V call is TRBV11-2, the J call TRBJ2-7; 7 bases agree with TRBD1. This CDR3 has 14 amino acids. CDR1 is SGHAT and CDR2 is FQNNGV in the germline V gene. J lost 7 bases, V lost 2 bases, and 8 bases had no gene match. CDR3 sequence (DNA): TGTGCCAGCAGCTTACGGACAGGTCTGAGGGAGCAGTACTTC. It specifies CASSLRTGLREQYF.

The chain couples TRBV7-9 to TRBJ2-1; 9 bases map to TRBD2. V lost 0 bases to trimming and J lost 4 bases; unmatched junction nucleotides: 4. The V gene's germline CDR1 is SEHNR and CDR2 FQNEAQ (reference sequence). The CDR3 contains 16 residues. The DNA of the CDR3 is TGTGCCAGCAGCTTAGCCTCGGCGGGAGGGTACAATGAGCAGTTCTTC. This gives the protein CASSLASAGGYNEQFF.

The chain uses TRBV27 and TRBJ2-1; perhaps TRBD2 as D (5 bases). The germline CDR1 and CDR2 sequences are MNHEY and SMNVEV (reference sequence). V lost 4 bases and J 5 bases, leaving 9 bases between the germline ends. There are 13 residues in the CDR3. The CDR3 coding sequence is TGTGCCAGCAGTTCGGACTTAGACAATGAGCAGTTCTTC. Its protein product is CASSSDLDNEQFF.

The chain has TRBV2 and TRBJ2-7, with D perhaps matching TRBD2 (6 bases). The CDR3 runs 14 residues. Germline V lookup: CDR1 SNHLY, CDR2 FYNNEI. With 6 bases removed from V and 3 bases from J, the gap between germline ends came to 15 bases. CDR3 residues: CASRGTSELYEQYF. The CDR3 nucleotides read TGTGCCAGCAGGGGGACTTCCGAACTCTACGAGCAGTACTTC.

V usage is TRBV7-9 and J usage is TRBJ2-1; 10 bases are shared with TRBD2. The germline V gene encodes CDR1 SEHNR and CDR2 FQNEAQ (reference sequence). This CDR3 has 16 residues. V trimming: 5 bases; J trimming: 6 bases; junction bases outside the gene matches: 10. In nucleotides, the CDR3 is TGTGCCAGCAGCAGCAGGACTAGCGGACCACTCAATGAGCAGTTCTTC. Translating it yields CASSSRTSGPLNEQFF.

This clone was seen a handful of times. This CDR3 is CASLGQADLYEQYF. In nucleotides, the CDR3 is TGTGCCAGCCTGGGGCAGGCCGATCTCTACGAGCAGTACTTC. The rearrangement uses TRBV2 and TRBJ2-7; TRBD1 is a possible D gene (5 bases). Germline V gene lookup returns CDR1 SNHLY and CDR2 FYNNEI. The CDR3 contains 14 residues. V was clipped by 8 bases and J by 3 bases, with 17 bases between them.

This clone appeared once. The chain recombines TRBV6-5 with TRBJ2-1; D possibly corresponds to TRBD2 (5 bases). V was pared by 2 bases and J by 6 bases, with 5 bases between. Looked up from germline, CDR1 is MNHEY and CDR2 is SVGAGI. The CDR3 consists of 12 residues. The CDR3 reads CASSYEGNEQFF. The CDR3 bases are TGTGCCAGCAGTTACGAGGGCAATGAGCAGTTCTTC.

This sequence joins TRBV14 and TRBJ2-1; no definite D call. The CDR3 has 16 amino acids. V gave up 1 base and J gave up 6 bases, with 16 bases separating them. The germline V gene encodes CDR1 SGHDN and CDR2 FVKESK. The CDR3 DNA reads TGTGCCAGCAGCCAAGTCCCACATAAAAAAATCAATGAGCAGTTCTTC. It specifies CASSQVPHKKINEQFF.

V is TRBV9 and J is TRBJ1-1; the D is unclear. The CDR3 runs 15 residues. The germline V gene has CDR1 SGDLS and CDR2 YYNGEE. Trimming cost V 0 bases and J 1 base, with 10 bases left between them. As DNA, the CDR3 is TGTGCCAGCAGCGTAGTCCCTCGACAGAACACTGAAGCTTTCTTT. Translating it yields CASSVVPRQNTEAFF.

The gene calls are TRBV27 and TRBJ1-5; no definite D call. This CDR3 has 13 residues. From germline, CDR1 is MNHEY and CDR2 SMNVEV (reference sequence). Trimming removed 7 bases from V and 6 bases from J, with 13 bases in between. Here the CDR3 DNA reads TGTGCCAGCAAAAGCCAGGTCGGTCAGCCCCAGCATTTT. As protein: CASKSQVGQPQHF.